Below are 24 T cell receptor beta chains sequenced from a single sample in a study of PD-1 blockade in classical Hodgkin lymphoma (dated by TCRdb to 2018 to 2021). The library was produced with the immunoSEQ multiplex PCR assay. What TCRdb holds here is the immuneACCESS table cut down to in-frame rearrangements. Part of the clones is not present; checked against another copy, under half of the missing clones reflect an unresolved V gene, and the others are unexplained. The sample table shows approximately 12,000 clones, and roughly 80% are seen once. The leading ten clones occupy 10% of the sample. Taken with the paper, the label for time point translates to: cycle 1 day 1 (C1D1), immediately before nivolumab initiation. Relapse after autologous stem cell transplantation had occurred in all trial patients, and cohorts A, B and C were distinguished by prior brentuximab vedotin exposure. The sequences come from peripheral blood mononuclear cells (PBMCs), collected at baseline. These receptor sequences come from a human donor with classical Hodgkin lymphoma.

V and J are TRBV30 and TRBJ1-1; D remains unclear. In germline, CDR1 is GTSNPN, CDR2 SVGIG (reference sequence). V lost 3 bases, J lost 0 bases, and 5 bases lay in between. The length of the CDR3 is 12 residues. CDR3 bases: TGTGCCTGGAGCTTCATGAACACTGAAGCTTTCTTT. Amino acids: CAWSFMNTEAFF.

The chain joins TRBV6-5 to TRBJ2-2; 8 nucleotides align to TRBD2. In germline, CDR1 is MNHEY, CDR2 SVGAGI. The CDR3 has 15 amino acids. V dropped 5 bases and J dropped 3; count of bases not matched to a gene: 5. The CDR3 sequence is CASSLAGGDTGELFF. The DNA for the CDR3 is TGTGCCAGCAGTCTAGCGGGTGGGGACACCGGGGAGCTGTTTTTT.

The chain combines TRBV13 with TRBJ2-2; D not resolved. Germline lookup yields CDR1 PRHDT and CDR2 FYEKMQ (reference sequence). Trimming cost V 5 bases and J 7 bases, with 20 bases left between them. The CDR3 length is 16 residues. Here the CDR3 reads CASSPGSPTINGELFF. Written as DNA, the CDR3 is TGTGCCAGCAGCCCAGGCAGCCCCACTATAAACGGGGAGCTGTTTTTT.

This chain joins TRBV5-1 and TRBJ2-7; 10 bases align to TRBD1. Germline lookup yields CDR1 SGHRS and CDR2 YFSETQ. The CDR3 sequence is 17 residues long. J lost 2 bases, V lost 0 bases, and 8 bases had no gene match. The CDR3 region has the DNA TGCGCCAGCAGCTTGGGGGACAGGGGACTAATTACCTACGAGCAGTACTTC. Protein sequence: CASSLGDRGLITYEQYF. Using reference TRBV5-1 and TRBJ2-7 for the parts outside the CDR3, the full variable domain is KAGVTQTPRYLIKTRGQQVTLSCSPISGHRSVSWYQQTPGQGLQFLFEYFSETQRNKGNFPGRFSGRQFSNSRSEMNVSTLELGDSALYLCASSLGDRGLITYEQYFGPGTRLTVT.

This clone occurred a few times. The chain joins TRBV5-6 to TRBJ2-2; D is unresolved. The CDR3 runs 16 residues. Germline CDR1 is SGHDT and CDR2 is YYEEEE. Deletions cut 0 bases from V and 1 base from J, with 10 bases between. CDR3 sequence: CASSLAEIRNTGELFF. The CDR3 region has the DNA TGTGCCAGCAGCTTGGCAGAGATTAGGAACACCGGGGAGCTGTTTTTT.

The chain uses TRBV16 and TRBJ1-6, with 8 positions matching TRBD1. The ends lost 4 bases at V and 9 bases at J; junction bases unmatched: 11. Germline V lookup: CDR1 KGHSY, CDR2 FQNENV. The length of the CDR3 is 16 residues. The CDR3 region has the DNA TGTGCCAGCAGCCTAAAACGACAGGGGTCAGGTTCACCCCTCCACTTT. Translation: CASSLKRQGSGSPLHF.

The chain couples TRBV28 to TRBJ2-3; no clear D gene. Trimming took off 1 base at V and 3 bases at J, with 2 bases between the two ends. This CDR3 is 12 amino acids long. Germline CDR1 is MDHEN and CDR2 is SYDVKM. The CDR3 sequence: CASSLSTDTQYF. The DNA of the CDR3 is TGTGCCAGCAGTTTATCTACAGATACGCAGTATTTT.

In the case of this clone: At one of its ends the junction is not consistent with the germline gene, which may arise from a read error. V and J are TRBV7-9 and TRBJ1-1; D may be TRBD1 (5 bases). The length of the CDR3 is 14 residues. Germline CDR1 and CDR2: SEHNR and FQNEAQ (reference sequence). The CDR3 DNA follows: TGTGCCAACAGCCTCGCGGGAGGGGACACTGAAGCTTTCTTT. This gives the protein CANSLAGGDTEAFF.

The V gene is TRBV2, the J gene TRBJ1-1; possibly TRBD1 for D (6 bases). Trimming removed 2 bases at V and 4 bases at J, with 17 bases between. Germline lookup yields CDR1 SNHLY and CDR2 FYNNEI. The CDR3 is 16 residues long. This CDR3 reads CASSESGARVGTEAFF. The CDR3 DNA reads as TGTGCCAGCAGTGAATCGGGGGCCAGGGTAGGCACTGAAGCTTTCTTT.

The chain combines TRBV2 with TRBJ1-2; D is undetermined. Germline assignment: CDR1 SNHLY and CDR2 FYNNEI. V dropped 4 bases and J dropped 2 bases, with 8 bases sitting between them. The CDR3 loop spans 13 amino acids. The CDR3 sequence is CASSALRNYGYTF. The DNA for the CDR3 is TGTGCCAGCAGTGCTCTGAGAAACTATGGCTACACCTTC. The whole variable domain, remainder taken from reference TRBV2 and TRBJ1-2, is EPEVTQTPSHQVTQMGQEVILRCVPISNHLYFYWYRQILGQKVEFLVSFYNNEISEKSEIFDDQFSVERPDGSNFTLKIRSTKLEDSAMYFCASSALRNYGYTFGSGTRLTVV.

The chain links TRBV4-3 to TRBJ2-3; 12 bases line up with TRBD2. The CDR3 contains 18 residues. V was clipped by 1 base and J by 0 bases; unmatched bases: 5. Looked up from germline, CDR1 is LGHNA and CDR2 is YSLEER. This CDR3 reads CASSQGRTSGTSTDTQYF. The CDR3 nucleotides read TGCGCCAGCAGCCAAGGGAGGACTAGCGGGACTAGCACAGATACGCAGTATTTT.

The J gene is TRBJ1-4, the V gene TRBV19; 9 nucleotides agree with TRBD1. The CDR3 length is 15 residues. V lost 5 bases, J lost 8 bases, and 9 bases stayed unmatched. Per the germline V gene, CDR1 is LNHDA and CDR2 is SQIVND (reference sequence). This CDR3 is CASSPGTGIAEKLFF. CDR3 nucleotides: TGTGCCAGTAGTCCGGGGACAGGGATCGCGGAAAAACTGTTTTTT.

This clone occurred a few times. The chain carries TRBV9 and TRBJ2-5; 10 bases line up with TRBD2. From germline, CDR1 is SGDLS and CDR2 YYNGEE. The CDR3 length is 16 residues. V dropped 0 bases and J dropped 5; count of bases not matched to a gene: 7. CDR3 sequence: CASSVGSGGAGETQYF. In nucleotides, the CDR3 is TGTGCCAGCAGCGTAGGCAGCGGGGGGGCTGGTGAGACCCAGTACTTC.

This chain uses TRBV5-5 with TRBJ2-1, with D unresolved. The V end was cut by 1 base, the J end by 4 bases, with 15 bases between. The CDR3 has 16 residues. Germline CDR1 reads SGHKS; CDR2 reads YYEKEE (reference sequence). CDR3 nucleotide sequence: TGTGCCAGCAGCTTGACTTTGGCTCAGGCGTACAATGAGCAGTTCTTC. As protein: CASSLTLAQAYNEQFF.

This chain joins TRBV5-1 and TRBJ2-7; 7 bases match TRBD1. The CDR3 extends over 14 amino acids. The V and J ends lost 5 bases and 0 bases, in that order; junction bases with no gene match: 5. The germline V gene has CDR1 SGHRS and CDR2 YFSETQ. The CDR3 bases are TGCGCCAGCAGTGCGACAGGGAGCTCCTACGAGCAGTACTTC. It specifies CASSATGSSYEQYF.

V usage is TRBV19 and J usage is TRBJ2-1, with a tentative D call TRBD2 (5 bases). Between the trimmed V and J ends, which lost 4 bases and 7 bases, there was a span of 14 bases. This CDR3 is 14 amino acids long. CDR1 LNHDA and CDR2 SQIVND come from the germline V gene (reference sequence). The CDR3 nucleotides read TGTGCCAGTAGTAAGGCCGTGGCGGGTAATGAGCAGTTCTTC. Translation gives CASSKAVAGNEQFF. Based on the CDR3 plus reference TRBV19 and TRBJ2-1, the full variable domain is DGGITQSPKYLFRKEGQNVTLSCEQNLNHDAMYWYRQDPGQGLRLIYYSQIVNDFQKGDIAEGYSVSREKKESFPLTVTSAQKNPTAFYLCASSKAVAGNEQFFGPGTRLTVL.

The CDR3 is CASSSPKGQSYEQYF. The CDR3 coding sequence is TGTGCCAGCAGTTCGCCGAAGGGACAGTCCTACGAGCAGTACTTC. The chain is built from TRBV27 and TRBJ2-7, with 7 nucleotides matching TRBD1. Trimming removed 4 bases from V and 1 base from J; junction bases left unmatched: 7. The CDR3 consists of 15 residues. Germline V gene data show CDR1 as MNHEY and CDR2 as SMNVEV (reference sequence).

The chain combines TRBV2 with TRBJ1-3, with TRBD1 matching 7 bases. The CDR3 runs 14 residues. Germline-derived CDR1 and CDR2 are SNHLY and FYNNEI. After removal of 6 bases from V and 3 bases from J, the junction contained 5 bases not matched to a gene. DNA of the CDR3: TGTGCCAGCAGGCCGACAGGGATTGGAAACACCATATATTTT. Protein: CASRPTGIGNTIYF.

The chain joins TRBV4-2 to TRBJ2-7, with 7 positions matching TRBD2. Germline values: CDR1 LGHNA, CDR2 YNFKEQ. The CDR3 sequence is 16 residues long. J gave up 1 base and V 3 bases, and 9 bases lay outside the gene matches. The CDR3 bases are TGTGCCAGCAGCCATTTGGCGGGAGTAGGGTCCTACGAGCAGTACTTC. Translated, it gives CASSHLAGVGSYEQYF.

This chain links TRBV20-1 with TRBJ1-1; D remains unclear. Trimming took off 3 bases at V and 8 bases at J, with 10 bases between the two ends. CDR1 and CDR2 from the germline V gene are DFQATT and SNEGSKA (reference sequence). CDR3 length: 11 amino acids. The CDR3 protein is CSASPGKEAFF. The CDR3 DNA follows: TGCAGTGCTAGCCCCGGGAAGGAAGCTTTCTTT.

The V gene is TRBV10-3, the J gene TRBJ2-7; 10 nucleotides align to TRBD1. The germline CDR1 and CDR2 sequences are ENHRY and SYGVKD. The CDR3 runs 13 residues. J lost 5 bases, V lost 10 bases, and 8 bases had no gene match. The CDR3 DNA reads as TGTGCCACCACCGGGACAGGGGCACACGAGCAGTACTTC. Amino acids: CATTGTGAHEQYF.

This chain links TRBV27 with TRBJ2-7; TRBD1 might be the D (6 bases). Trimming left V 2 bases short and J 4 bases short, with 12 bases between. The germline CDR1 and CDR2 sequences are MNHEY and SMNVEV (reference sequence). The CDR3 has 14 amino acids. DNA of the CDR3: TGTGCCAGCAGTTTAGGGAACAGGGATTACGAGCAGTACTTC. Its translation is CASSLGNRDYEQYF.

The chain links TRBV7-9 to TRBJ2-2; D might be TRBD1 (6 bases). V lost 5 bases and J 6 bases, leaving 16 bases between the germline ends. The CDR3 has 15 residues. Germline V gene lookup returns CDR1 SEHNR and CDR2 FQNEAQ (reference sequence). The CDR3 bases are TGTGCCAGCAGCCAGAGGGGGAGTGGGCCCGGGGAGCTGTTTTTT. Translating it yields CASSQRGSGPGELFF.

The chain combines TRBV18 with TRBJ2-7; tentative D call: TRBD2 (5 bases). Germline assignment: CDR1 KGHSH and CDR2 LQKENI. Trimming cost V 2 bases and J 2 bases, with 13 bases left between them. The CDR3 runs 15 residues. The CDR3 loop reads CASSPRRVTTYEQYF. The CDR3 DNA reads TGTGCCAGCTCACCAAGGCGGGTGACGACCTACGAGCAGTACTTC.